The 15 T cell receptor beta chains given below trace back to one sample, sequenced in a study of beta chain features in type 1 diabetes. Sequenced material consisted of expressed TCRB transcripts (all of the isolated RNA was reverse transcribed). Assay used: immunoSEQ multiplex PCR; TCRdb lists only in-frame clones, some missing. Of about 400,000 clones listed, around 12% are singletons. Specimen: naive CD4+ T cells from blood. These receptors came from a man aged 18 to 30 in good health.

J is TRBJ1-1 and V is TRBV11-2; no clear D. The germline gives CDR1 SGHAT, CDR2 FQNNGV. CDR3 size: 14 residues. Trimming stripped 6 bases from V and 1 base from J, with 12 bases between. CDR3 sequence reads: CASRFTQSNTEAFF. The CDR3 DNA is TGTGCCAGCAGATTCACCCAGTCGAACACTGAAGCTTTCTTT. Variable domain in full (rest from reference TRBV11-2 and TRBJ1-1): EAGVAQSPRYKIIEKRQSVAFWCNPISGHATLYWYQQILGQGPKLLIQFQNNGVVDDSQLPKDRFSAERLKGVDSTLKIQPAKLEDSAVYLCASRFTQSNTEAFFGQGTRLTVV.

V gene TRBV7-2 combines with J gene TRBJ1-4, with D perhaps TRBD1 (6 bases). The CDR3 loop spans 16 amino acids. CDR1 SGHTA and CDR2 FQGNSA come from the germline V gene. Trimming pared 4 bases from V and 0 bases from J, leaving 12 bases between. The CDR3 nucleotides read TGTGCCAGCAGCTCTAGACAGGAGGCAACTAATGAAAAACTGTTTTTT. It encodes CASSSRQEATNEKLFF.

This clone appeared a few times. The chain joins TRBV15 to TRBJ1-5; TRBD1 is a possible D gene (6 bases). CDR1 is LNHNV, CDR2 YYDKDF, per germline (reference sequence). Trimming removed 0 bases at V and 7 bases at J, with 16 bases between. This CDR3 contains 16 residues. Here the CDR3 DNA reads TGTGCCACCAGCAGAGAGTACAGGGTGGTGGTACAGCCCCAGCATTTT. Translation: CATSREYRVVVQPQHF.

This clone was counted between two and nine times. The V and J genes are TRBV5-1 and TRBJ2-1; TRBD2 agrees at 9 bases. Germline CDR1 is SGHRS and CDR2 is YFSETQ. This CDR3 has 14 residues. With V trimmed by 4 bases and J by 6 bases, 5 bases remained unmatched. The CDR3 region is CASSPGTSSNEQFF. The CDR3 coding sequence is TGCGCCAGCAGCCCCGGGACTAGCAGCAATGAGCAGTTCTTC.

This rearrangement joins TRBV11-2 to TRBJ2-5; D perhaps matches TRBD2 (6 bases). Trimming took 6 bases from V and 5 from J, leaving 19 bases between them. CDR1 is SGHAT and CDR2 is FQNNGV in the germline V gene. The CDR3 is 15 residues long. DNA for the CDR3: TGTGCCAGCAGTCAGACCGGGACTTACGGGGAGACCCAGTACTTC. Its protein product is CASSQTGTYGETQYF.

The rearrangement links TRBV10-3 to TRBJ2-2; 11 positions match TRBD1. Germline lookup yields CDR1 ENHRY and CDR2 SYGVKD. There are 13 residues in the CDR3. V lost 11 bases, J lost 6 bases, and 5 bases stayed unmatched. CDR3 in DNA: TGTGCCGGCTCGGGACAGGGGGCCGGGGAGCTGTTTTTT. This translates into CAGSGQGAGELFF.

In its sample, this clone was seen a few times. The chain combines TRBV5-4 with TRBJ2-7; tentative D call: TRBD2 (5 bases). Germline V gene data show CDR1 as SGHNT and CDR2 as YYREEE (reference sequence). With 2 bases removed from V and 5 bases from J, the gap between germline ends came to 17 bases. The CDR3 contains 15 residues. The CDR3 DNA is TGTGCCAGCAGCTTTGTCGCGGGCCCAGGCCACGAGCAGTACTTC. Its protein product is CASSFVAGPGHEQYF.

This clone was observed a few times. The chain joins TRBV4-2 to TRBJ2-5, with D possibly TRBD2 on 6 matching bases. The germline V gene has CDR1 LGHNA and CDR2 YNFKEQ. The V end was cut by 1 base, the J end by 1 base, with 10 bases between. This CDR3 is built from 15 residues. CDR3 coding DNA: TGTGCCAGCAGCCAAGCGGGCGGGGTCCAAGAGACCCAGTACTTC. Its protein is CASSQAGGVQETQYF.

The table lists this clone with a few counts. The V call is TRBV4-2, the J call TRBJ1-2; 7 bases fit TRBD1. The CDR3 consists of 13 residues. V shed 2 bases and J 7 bases; nucleotides not matched to a gene: 4. CDR1 and CDR2 (germline): LGHNA, YNFKEQ. CDR3: CASSQPGGFGYTF. The CDR3 DNA reads TGTGCCAGCAGCCAACCAGGGGGTTTTGGCTACACCTTC.

The CDR3 region has the DNA TGTGCCAGCAGCTGGGGGGGAGGCACAGATACGCAGTATTTT. Amino acid sequence: CASSWGGGTDTQYF. The chain uses TRBV7-9 and TRBJ2-3, with TRBD2 identical over 7 bases. The CDR3 sequence is 14 residues long. Trimming at V came to 4 bases and at J to 1 base, leaving 2 bases not matched to a gene. Looked up from germline, CDR1 is SEHNR and CDR2 is FQNEAQ (reference sequence).

The chain joins TRBV30 to TRBJ2-5, with 7 bases lining up with TRBD1. The CDR3 sequence is 13 residues long. V dropped 2 bases and J dropped 5; count of bases not matched to a gene: 5. The germline V gene has CDR1 GTSNPN and CDR2 SVGIG (reference sequence). CDR3 residues: CAWSIDRVETQYF. CDR3 bases: TGTGCCTGGAGTATAGACAGGGTGGAGACCCAGTACTTC.

V and J are TRBV6-1 and TRBJ1-5; D perhaps matches TRBD1 (5 bases). CDR1 is MNHNS, CDR2 SASEGT, per germline. The CDR3 is 15 residues long. With 2 bases removed from V and 5 bases from J, the gap between germline ends came to 13 bases. Here the CDR3 reads CASSESLGGYQPQHF. CDR3 bases: TGTGCCAGCAGTGAATCTCTGGGGGGATATCAGCCCCAGCATTTT.

The sample holds a few counts of this clone. The CDR3 DNA sequence: TGTGCCAGCAGTTTGGCTTCAGCGGGAGCGGTCTACGAGCAGTACTTC. It encodes CASSLASAGAVYEQYF. The rearrangement uses TRBV28 and TRBJ2-7, with TRBD2 identical over 8 bases. This CDR3 spans 16 amino acids. Trimming at V came to 3 bases and at J to 3 bases, leaving 10 bases not matched to a gene. Per the germline V gene, CDR1 is MDHEN and CDR2 is SYDVKM.

V is TRBV5-1 and J is TRBJ2-5, with 8 bases lining up with TRBD1. Germline V gene data show CDR1 as SGHRS and CDR2 as YFSETQ. The trim removed 2 bases at V and 5 bases at J, leaving 5 bases unmatched. The CDR3 runs 14 residues. The CDR3 reads CASSFGQGVETQYF. DNA of the CDR3: TGCGCCAGCAGCTTCGGACAGGGTGTTGAGACCCAGTACTTC.

This clone was seen a handful of times. The rearrangement links TRBV28 to TRBJ2-5, with 10 bases aligning to TRBD2. CDR3 size: 16 residues. V trimming: 2 bases; J trimming: 4 bases; junction bases outside the gene matches: 7. The germline V gene encodes CDR1 MDHEN and CDR2 SYDVKM. CDR3 residues: CASSLRASGSLETQYF. The CDR3 coding sequence is TGTGCCAGCAGTTTAAGGGCTAGCGGGAGTCTAGAGACCCAGTACTTC. Full variable domain (outside the CDR3, taken from reference TRBV28 and TRBJ2-5): DVKVTQSSRYLVKRTGEKVFLECVQDMDHENMFWYRQDPGLGLRLIYFSYDVKMKEKGDIPEGYSVSREKKERFSLILESASTNQTSMYLCASSLRASGSLETQYFGPGTRLLVL.